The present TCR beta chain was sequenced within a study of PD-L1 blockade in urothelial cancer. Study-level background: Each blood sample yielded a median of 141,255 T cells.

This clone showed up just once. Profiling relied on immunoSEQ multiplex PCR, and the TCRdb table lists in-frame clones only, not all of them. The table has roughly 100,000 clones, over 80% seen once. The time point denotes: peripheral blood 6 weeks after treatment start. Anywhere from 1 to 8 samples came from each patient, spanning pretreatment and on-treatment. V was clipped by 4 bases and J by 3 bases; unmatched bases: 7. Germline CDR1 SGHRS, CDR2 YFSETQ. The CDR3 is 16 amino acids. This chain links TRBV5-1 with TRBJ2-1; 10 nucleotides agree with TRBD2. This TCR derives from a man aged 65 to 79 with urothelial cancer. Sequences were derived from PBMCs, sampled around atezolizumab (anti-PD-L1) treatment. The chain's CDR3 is CASSAVLAGGYNEQFF. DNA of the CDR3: TGCGCCAGCAGCGCCGTATTAGCGGGAGGCTACAATGAGCAGTTCTTC. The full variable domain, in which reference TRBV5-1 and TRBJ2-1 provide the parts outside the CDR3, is KAGVTQTPRYLIKTRGQQVTLSCSPISGHRSVSWYQQTPGQGLQFLFEYFSETQRNKGNFPGRFSGRQFSNSRSEMNVSTLELGDSALYLCASSAVLAGGYNEQFFGPGTRLTVL.